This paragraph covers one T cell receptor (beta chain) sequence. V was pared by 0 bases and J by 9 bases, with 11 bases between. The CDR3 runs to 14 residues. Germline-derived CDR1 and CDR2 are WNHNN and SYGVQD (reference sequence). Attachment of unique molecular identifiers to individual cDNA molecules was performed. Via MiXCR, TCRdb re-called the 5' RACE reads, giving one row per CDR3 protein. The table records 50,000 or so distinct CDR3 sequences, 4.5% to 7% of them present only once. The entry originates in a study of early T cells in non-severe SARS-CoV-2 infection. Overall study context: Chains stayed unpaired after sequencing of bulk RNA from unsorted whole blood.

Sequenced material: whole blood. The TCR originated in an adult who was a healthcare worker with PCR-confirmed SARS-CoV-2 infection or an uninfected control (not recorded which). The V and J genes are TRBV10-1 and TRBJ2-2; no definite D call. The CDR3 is CASSESVQRRELFF. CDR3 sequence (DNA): TGCGCCAGCAGTGAGTCGGTCCAGCGACGGGAGCTGTTTTTT.